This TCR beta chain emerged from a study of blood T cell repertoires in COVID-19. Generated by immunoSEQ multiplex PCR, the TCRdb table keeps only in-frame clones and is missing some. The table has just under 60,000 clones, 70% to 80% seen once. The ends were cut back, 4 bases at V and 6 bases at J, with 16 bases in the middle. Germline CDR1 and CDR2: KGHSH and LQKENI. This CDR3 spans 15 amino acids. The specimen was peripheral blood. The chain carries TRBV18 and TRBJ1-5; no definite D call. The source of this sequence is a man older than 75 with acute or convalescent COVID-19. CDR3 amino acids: CASSRSRGNGQPQHF. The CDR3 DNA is TGTGCCAGCTCACGTTCTCGGGGAAATGGTCAGCCCCAGCATTTT.